There are many counts of the clone carrying this TCR beta chain. The data derive from a study of T cells in Graves' hyperthyroidism and ophthalmopathy. This CDR3 comprises 14 residues. In germline, CDR1 is DFQATT, CDR2 SNEGSKA (reference sequence). The junction had 2 bases not matched to a gene; V was cut back by 0 bases and J by 4 bases. Those patients with uncontrolled infection, other autoimmune disease, pregnancy or lactation were excluded. Researchers took RNA transcripts and amplified the TCR beta CDR3 regions from them. With the HTBI primer set, the TCR CDR3 went through a first round of RT-PCR. TCRdb recomputed calls from the multiplex PCR reads with MiXCR, one row per CDR3 protein. The sample yields approximately 400,000 distinct CDR3 sequences, 15% to 17% seen once.

The sequence was obtained from a woman between 18 and 30 years old with Graves' hyperthyroidism. The rearrangement links TRBV20-1 to TRBJ1-5, with 8 bases fitting TRBD1. The sequenced sample was blood. CDR3 in DNA: TGCAGTGCTAGAGATGACAGGGGAAATCAGCCCCAGCATTTT. Translation gives CSARDDRGNQPQHF.